This T cell receptor beta chain is from a study of CD8+CD57+ T cells in acquired aplastic anemia. Patients chosen for sequencing had shown CD8+CD57+ cell expansion by flow cytometry. Study-level results: Patients shared just under 30 CD8+ CDR3 sequences with controls.

This clonotype has a handful of counts. Antigen specificity is unknown. Trimming removed 6 bases from V and 3 bases from J; junction bases left unmatched: 10. Germline V CDR1 and CDR2: MDHEN, SYDVKM. The CDR3 extends over 15 amino acids. Both TCR beta VDJ combination and CDR3 sequence profiling were carried out. Genomic DNA was the template for this profiling. Using its own MiXCR run on the reads, TCRdb lists one record per CDR3 protein. The sample gives about 40,000 distinct CDR3 sequences, roughly 69% of which show up once; roughly 65% is in the top ten. Sequences were obtained from sorted CD4+, CD8+, or CD8+CD57+ T cells (not recorded which) from PBMCs. The chain uses TRBV28 and TRBJ1-2; 7 bases are shared with TRBD1. The receptor comes from a human donor with aplastic anemia. The chain's CDR3 is CASRSPGQKYYGYTF. The CDR3 bases are TGTGCCAGCAGATCGCCGGGACAGAAATACTATGGCTACACCTTC.